This TCR beta chain was observed in a study of blood T cell repertoires in COVID-19. Repertoires were generated with immunoSEQ multiplex PCR, while TCRdb's copy carries only in-frame clones and drops some. The sample shows 300,000 to 400,000 clones, approximately 89% of them seen only once. This clone was counted once. Germline CDR1 MNHEY, CDR2 SMNVEV (reference sequence). V dropped 5 bases and J dropped 0 bases, with 11 bases sitting between them. The CDR3 has 15 residues. The chain joins TRBV27 to TRBJ1-5; a possible D gene is TRBD1 (6 bases). Material: peripheral blood. This receptor was obtained from an older woman with COVID-19, enrolled during active disease. The CDR3 DNA sequence: TGTGCCAGCAGTCAAAACAGGGTTAGCAATCAGCCCCAGCATTTT. Protein product: CASSQNRVSNQPQHF.